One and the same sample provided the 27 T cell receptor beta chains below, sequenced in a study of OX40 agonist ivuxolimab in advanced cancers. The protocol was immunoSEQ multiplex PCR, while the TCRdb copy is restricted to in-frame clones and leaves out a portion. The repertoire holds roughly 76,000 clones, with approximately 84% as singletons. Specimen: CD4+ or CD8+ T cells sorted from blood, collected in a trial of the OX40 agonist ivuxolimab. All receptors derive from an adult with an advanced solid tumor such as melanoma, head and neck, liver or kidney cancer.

The CDR3 protein is CASWPATYNEQFF. In nucleotides, the CDR3 is TGTGCCAGCTGGCCAGCGACCTACAATGAGCAGTTCTTC. The chain joins TRBV2 to TRBJ2-1; no clear D gene. Trimming stripped 8 bases from V and 2 bases from J, with 10 bases between. Germline V gene data show CDR1 as SNHLY and CDR2 as FYNNEI. This CDR3 comprises 13 residues.

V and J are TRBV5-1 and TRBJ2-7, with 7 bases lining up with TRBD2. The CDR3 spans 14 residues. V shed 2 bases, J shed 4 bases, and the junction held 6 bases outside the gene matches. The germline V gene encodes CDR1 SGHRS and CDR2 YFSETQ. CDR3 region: CASSFSGPIYEQYF. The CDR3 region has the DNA TGCGCCAGCAGCTTTAGCGGGCCGATTTACGAGCAGTACTTC.

For the CDR3, the DNA is TGTGCCATCAGTGGAGGGGACGATGAGCAGTTCTTC. It translates to CAISGGDDEQFF. The chain recombines TRBV10-3 with TRBJ2-1; D is perhaps TRBD1 or TRBD2 (5 bases each). The length of the CDR3 is 12 residues. Germline-derived CDR1 and CDR2 are ENHRY and SYGVKD. V lost 4 bases and J 8 bases, leaving 9 bases between the germline ends.

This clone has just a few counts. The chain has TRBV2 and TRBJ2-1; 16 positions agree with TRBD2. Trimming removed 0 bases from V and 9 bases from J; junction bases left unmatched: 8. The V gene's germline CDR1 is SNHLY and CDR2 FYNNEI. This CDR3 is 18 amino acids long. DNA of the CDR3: TGTGCCAGCAGTGAAGCGGTCCCGGGACTAGCGGGGGGGACTGAGCAGTTCTTC. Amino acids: CASSEAVPGLAGGTEQFF. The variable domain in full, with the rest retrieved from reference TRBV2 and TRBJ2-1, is EPEVTQTPSHQVTQMGQEVILRCVPISNHLYFYWYRQILGQKVEFLVSFYNNEISEKSEIFDDQFSVERPDGSNFTLKIRSTKLEDSAMYFCASSEAVPGLAGGTEQFFGPGTRLTVL.

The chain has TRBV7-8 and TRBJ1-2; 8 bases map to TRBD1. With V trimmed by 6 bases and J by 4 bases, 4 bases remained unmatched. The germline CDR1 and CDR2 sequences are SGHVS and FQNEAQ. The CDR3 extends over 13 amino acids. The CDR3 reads CASRADRAYGYTF. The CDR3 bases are TGTGCCAGCAGGGCGGACAGGGCCTATGGCTACACCTTC.

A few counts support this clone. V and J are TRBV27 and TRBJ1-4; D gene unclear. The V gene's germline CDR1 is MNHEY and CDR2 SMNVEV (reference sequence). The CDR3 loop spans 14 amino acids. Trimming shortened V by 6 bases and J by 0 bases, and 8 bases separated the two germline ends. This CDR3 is CASRAFATNEKLFF. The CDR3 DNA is TGTGCCAGCAGGGCCTTTGCAACTAATGAAAAACTGTTTTTT.

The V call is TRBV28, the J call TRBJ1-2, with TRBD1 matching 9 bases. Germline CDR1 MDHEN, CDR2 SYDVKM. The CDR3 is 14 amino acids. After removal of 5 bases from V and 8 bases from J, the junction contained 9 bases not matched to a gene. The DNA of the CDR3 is TGTGCCAGCAGTCCAGGGGACAGGGATGGGGGCTACACCTTC. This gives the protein CASSPGDRDGGYTF.

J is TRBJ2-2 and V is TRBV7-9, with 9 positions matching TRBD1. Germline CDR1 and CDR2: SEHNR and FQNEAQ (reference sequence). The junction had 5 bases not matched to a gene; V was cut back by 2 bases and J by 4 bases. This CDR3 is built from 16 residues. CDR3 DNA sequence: TGTGCCAGCAGCTTATTGAGGACAGGGGCCACCGGGGAGCTGTTTTTT. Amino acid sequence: CASSLLRTGATGELFF.

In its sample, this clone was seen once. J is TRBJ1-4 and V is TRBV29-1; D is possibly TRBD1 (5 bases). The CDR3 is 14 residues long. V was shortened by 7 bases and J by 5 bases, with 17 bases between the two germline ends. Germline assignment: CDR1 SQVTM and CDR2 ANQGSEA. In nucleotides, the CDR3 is TGCAGCGCCCTCCTCTGGGGGACGAATGAAAAACTGTTTTTT. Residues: CSALLWGTNEKLFF. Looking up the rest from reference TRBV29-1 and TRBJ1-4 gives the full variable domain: SAVISQKPSRDICQRGTSLTIQCQVDSQVTMMFWYRQQPGQSLTLIATANQGSEATYESGFVIDKFPISRPNLTFSTLTVSNMSPEDSSIYLCSALLWGTNEKLFFGSGTQLSVL.

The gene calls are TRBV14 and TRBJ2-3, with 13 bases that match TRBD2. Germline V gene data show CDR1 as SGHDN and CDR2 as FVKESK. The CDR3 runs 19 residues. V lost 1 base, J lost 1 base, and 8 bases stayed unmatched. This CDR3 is CASSQVRLAGGSGTDTQYF. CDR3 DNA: TGTGCCAGCAGCCAAGTGCGACTAGCGGGGGGTTCTGGCACAGATACGCAGTATTTT.

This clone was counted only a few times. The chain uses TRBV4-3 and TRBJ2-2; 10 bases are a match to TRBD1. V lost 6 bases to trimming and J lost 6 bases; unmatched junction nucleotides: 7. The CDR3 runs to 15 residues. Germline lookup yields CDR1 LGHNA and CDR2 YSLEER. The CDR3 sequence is CASSLDRGMAGELFF. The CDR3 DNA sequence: TGCGCCAGCAGTCTGGACAGGGGGATGGCCGGGGAGCTGTTTTTT.

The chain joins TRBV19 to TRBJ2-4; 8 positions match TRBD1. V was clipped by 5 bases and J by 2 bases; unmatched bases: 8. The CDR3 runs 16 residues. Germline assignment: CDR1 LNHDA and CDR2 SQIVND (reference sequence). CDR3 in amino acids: CASSPWTGQTKNIQYF. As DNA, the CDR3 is TGTGCCAGTAGTCCATGGACAGGGCAAACCAAAAACATTCAGTACTTC.

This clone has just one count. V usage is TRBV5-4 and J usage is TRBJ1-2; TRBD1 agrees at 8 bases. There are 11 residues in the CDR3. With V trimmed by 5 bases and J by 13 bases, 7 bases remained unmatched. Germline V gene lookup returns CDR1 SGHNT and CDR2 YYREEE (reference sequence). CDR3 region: CASRDRGRSTF. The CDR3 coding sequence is TGTGCCAGCAGAGACAGGGGTCGCTCCACCTTC.

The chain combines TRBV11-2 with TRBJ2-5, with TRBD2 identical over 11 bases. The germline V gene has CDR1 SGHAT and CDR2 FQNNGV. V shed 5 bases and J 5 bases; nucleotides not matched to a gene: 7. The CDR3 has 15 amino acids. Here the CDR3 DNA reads TGTGCCAGCAGCCCTATCCGGACTAGCGGGGAGACCCAGTACTTC. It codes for CASSPIRTSGETQYF.

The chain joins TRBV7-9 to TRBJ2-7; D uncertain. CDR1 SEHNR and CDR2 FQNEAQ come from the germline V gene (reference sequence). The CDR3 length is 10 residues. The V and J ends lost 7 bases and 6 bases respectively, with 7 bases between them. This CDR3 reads CASTPLEQYF. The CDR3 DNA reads TGTGCCAGCACCCCACTCGAGCAGTACTTC.

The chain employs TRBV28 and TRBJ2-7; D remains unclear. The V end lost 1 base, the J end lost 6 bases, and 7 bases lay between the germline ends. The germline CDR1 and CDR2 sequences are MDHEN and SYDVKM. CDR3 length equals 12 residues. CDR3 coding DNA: TGTGCCAGCAGTTTATTGTCATCCGAGCAGTACTTC. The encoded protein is CASSLLSSEQYF.

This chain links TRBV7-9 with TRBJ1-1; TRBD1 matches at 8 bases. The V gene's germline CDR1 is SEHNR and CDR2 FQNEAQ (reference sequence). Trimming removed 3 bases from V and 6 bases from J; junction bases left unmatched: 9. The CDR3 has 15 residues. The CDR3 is CASSFSRTGYPEAFF. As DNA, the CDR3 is TGTGCCAGCAGCTTTAGTAGGACAGGGTACCCTGAAGCTTTCTTT.

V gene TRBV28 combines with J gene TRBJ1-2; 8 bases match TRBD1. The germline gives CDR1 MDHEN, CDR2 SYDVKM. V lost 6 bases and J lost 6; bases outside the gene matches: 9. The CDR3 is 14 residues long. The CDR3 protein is CASRYPGQEDGYTF. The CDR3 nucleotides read TGTGCCAGCAGGTACCCGGGACAGGAGGATGGCTACACCTTC.

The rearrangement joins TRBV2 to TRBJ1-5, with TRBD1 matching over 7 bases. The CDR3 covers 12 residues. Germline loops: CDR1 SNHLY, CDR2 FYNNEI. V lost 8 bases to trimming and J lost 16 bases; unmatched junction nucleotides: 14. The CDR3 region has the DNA TGTGCCAGCCACCCCTCGGGGGGACAGCTCCATTTT. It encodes CASHPSGGQLHF.

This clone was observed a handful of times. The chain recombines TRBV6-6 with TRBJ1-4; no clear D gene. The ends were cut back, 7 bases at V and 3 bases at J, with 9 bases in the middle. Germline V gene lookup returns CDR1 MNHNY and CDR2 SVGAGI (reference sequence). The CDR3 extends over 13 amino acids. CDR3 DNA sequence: TGTGCCAGCACCCCTACCCCTAATGAAAAACTGTTTTTT. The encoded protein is CASTPTPNEKLFF.

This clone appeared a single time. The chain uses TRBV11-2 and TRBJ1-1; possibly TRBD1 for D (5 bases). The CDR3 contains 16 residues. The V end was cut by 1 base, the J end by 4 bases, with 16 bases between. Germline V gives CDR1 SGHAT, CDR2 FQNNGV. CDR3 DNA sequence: TGTGCCAGCAGCTTAGTGTCGAGGGGCGGTGGCACTGAAGCTTTCTTT. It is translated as CASSLVSRGGGTEAFF.

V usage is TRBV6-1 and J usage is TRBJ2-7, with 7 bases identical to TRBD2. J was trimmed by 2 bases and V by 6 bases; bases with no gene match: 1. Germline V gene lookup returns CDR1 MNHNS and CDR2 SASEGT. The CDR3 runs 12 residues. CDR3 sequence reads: CASRLAAYEQYF. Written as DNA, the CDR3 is TGTGCCAGCAGGCTAGCGGCCTACGAGCAGTACTTC.

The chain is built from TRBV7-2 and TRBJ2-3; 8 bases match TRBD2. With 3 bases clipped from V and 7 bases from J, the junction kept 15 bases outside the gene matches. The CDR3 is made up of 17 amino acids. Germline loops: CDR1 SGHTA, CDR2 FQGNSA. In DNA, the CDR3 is TGTGCCAGCAGCTTGTACCGGGGGAGCGGGGGTCGCAATACGCAGTATTTT. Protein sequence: CASSLYRGSGGRNTQYF.

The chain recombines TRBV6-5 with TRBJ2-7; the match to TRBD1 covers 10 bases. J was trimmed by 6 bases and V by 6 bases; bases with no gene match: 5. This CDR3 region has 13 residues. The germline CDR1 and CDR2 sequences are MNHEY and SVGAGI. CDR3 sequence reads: CASRRQGAPEQYF. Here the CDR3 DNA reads TGTGCCAGCAGACGACAGGGGGCGCCCGAGCAGTACTTC.

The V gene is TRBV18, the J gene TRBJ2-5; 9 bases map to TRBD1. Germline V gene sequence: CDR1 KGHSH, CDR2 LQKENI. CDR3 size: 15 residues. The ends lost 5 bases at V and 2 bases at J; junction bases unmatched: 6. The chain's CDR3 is CASSSTGTGQETQYF. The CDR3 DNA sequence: TGTGCCAGCTCATCTACTGGGACAGGGCAAGAGACCCAGTACTTC.

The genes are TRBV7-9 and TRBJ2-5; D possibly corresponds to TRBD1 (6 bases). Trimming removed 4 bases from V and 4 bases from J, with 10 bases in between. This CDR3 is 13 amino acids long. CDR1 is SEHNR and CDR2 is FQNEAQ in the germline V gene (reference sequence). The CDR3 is CASSSFRGETQYF. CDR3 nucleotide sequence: TGTGCCAGCAGCTCTTTCAGGGGAGAGACCCAGTACTTC.

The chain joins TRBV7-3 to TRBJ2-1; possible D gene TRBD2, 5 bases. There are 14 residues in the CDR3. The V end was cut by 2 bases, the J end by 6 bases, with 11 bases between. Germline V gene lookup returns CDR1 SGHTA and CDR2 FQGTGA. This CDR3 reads CASSLGGEGNEQFF. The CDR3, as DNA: TGTGCCAGCAGCTTAGGAGGAGAAGGCAATGAGCAGTTCTTC.